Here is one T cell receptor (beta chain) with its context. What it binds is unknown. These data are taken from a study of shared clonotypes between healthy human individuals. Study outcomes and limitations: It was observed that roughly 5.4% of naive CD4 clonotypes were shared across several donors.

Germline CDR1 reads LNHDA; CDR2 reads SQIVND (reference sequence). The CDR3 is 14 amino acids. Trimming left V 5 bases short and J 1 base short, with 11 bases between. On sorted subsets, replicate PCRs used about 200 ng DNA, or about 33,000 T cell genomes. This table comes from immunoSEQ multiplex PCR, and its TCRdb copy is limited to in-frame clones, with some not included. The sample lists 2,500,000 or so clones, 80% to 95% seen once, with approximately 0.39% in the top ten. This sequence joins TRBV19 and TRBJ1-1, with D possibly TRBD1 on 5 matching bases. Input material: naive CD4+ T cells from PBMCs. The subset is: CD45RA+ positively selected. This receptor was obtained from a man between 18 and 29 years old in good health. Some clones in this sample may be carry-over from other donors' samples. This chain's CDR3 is CASSLQRGNTEAFF. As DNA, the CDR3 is TGTGCCAGTAGTTTACAAAGGGGGAACACTGAAGCTTTCTTT.